These T cell receptor beta chains were read from a single sample in a study of T-cell reconstitution after alpha-beta-depleted transplantation in children. TCRdb passed the PCR reads through MiXCR, listing each CDR3 protein once. Here the sample spans fewer than 550,000 distinct CDR3 sequences, roughly 10% being singletons. The sequencing here drew on PBMCs, mostly from graft donor cells, taken 180 days after TCRalphabeta/CD19-depleted stem cell transplant. All receptors come from a female patient aged 2 to 10 who had a stem cell transplant for aplastic anemia, so the T cells may come from the graft donor. Both conserved end residues are part of each CDR3. A D gene is named only where the DNA matches it firmly. Clone sizes are given selectively: once, few, many, or a class where the clone is expanded.

clone_size	d_call	cdr3_length	v_call	j_call	cdr3_aa	cdr3_nt
few	NA	13	TRBV5-8	TRBJ1-2	CASSLLGGIGYTF	TGTGCCAGCAGCTTGTTGGGGGGGATTGGCTACACCTTC
NA	TRBD2	19	TRBV11-1	TRBJ2-1	CASSRGWASGSGAYNEQFF	TGTGCCAGCAGCCGGGGGTGGGCTAGCGGGAGTGGGGCCTACAATGAGCAGTTCTTC
NA	TRBD2	16	TRBV4-2	TRBJ2-7	CASSLTGTRGSYEQYF	TGTGCCAGCAGCCTTACCGGGACTAGGGGCTCCTACGAGCAGTACTTC
few	NA	16	TRBV5-5	TRBJ1-4	CASSLVGSATNEKLFF	TGTGCCAGCAGCTTGGTGGGATCTGCAACTAATGAAAAACTGTTTTTT
NA	NA	16	TRBV15	TRBJ2-1	CATSRGRGLSYNEQFF	TGTGCCACCAGCAGGGGGAGGGGGCTCTCCTACAATGAGCAGTTCTTC
NA	TRBD2	15	TRBV12-3/TRBV12-4	TRBJ2-5	CASSWRFGRAPTQYF	TGTGCCAGCAGTTGGAGGTTTGGGAGGGCTCCGACCCAGTACTTC
NA	NA	14	TRBV15	TRBJ1-5	CATSRDRAAPPQHF	TGTGCCACCAGCAGAGACAGGGCGGCACCGCCCCAGCATTTT
few	NA	15	TRBV5-1	TRBJ1-5	CASSLGVQGNQPQHF	TGCGCCAGCAGCTTGGGCGTACAGGGCAATCAGCCCCAGCATTTT
NA	NA	15	TRBV18	TRBJ2-1	CASSPGIMLSLVKFF	TGTGCCAGCTCACCCGGGATAATGCTCTCCCTGGTTAAGTTCTTC
NA	TRBD1	16	TRBV14	TRBJ2-5	CASSQTRDRVRETQYF	TGTGCCAGCAGCCAAACCCGGGACAGGGTACGAGAGACCCAGTACTTC
many	NA	12	TRBV20-1	TRBJ2-5	CSARRGGRTQYF	TGCAGTGCTAGGAGGGGTGGAAGGACCCAGTACTTC
NA	NA	15	TRBV7-9	TRBJ2-1	CASSSGIRSSNEQFF	TGTGCCAGCAGCTCAGGAATCCGATCCAGCAATGAGCAGTTCTTC